The 18 T cell receptor beta chains listed next were all sequenced from one sample in a study of human T cells and chemical hapten exposure. Time point meaning: pre-sensitization, week 0. Treatment: therapeutic diphenylcyclopropenone sensitization with weekly scalp DPC. TCRdb fed the RACE reads into MiXCR, producing one record per CDR3 protein. The sample lists 300,000 to 450,000 distinct CDR3 sequences; 5.5% were seen once. This specimen consisted of whole blood, obtained in connection with sensitization to the hapten diphenylcyclopropenone (DPC). These receptor sequences come from a woman aged 18-30 years with alopecia areata. Some clones in this sample may be carry-over from other donors' samples.

This clonotype was recorded many times. The chain joins TRBV28 to TRBJ2-7; D unclear. From germline, CDR1 is MDHEN and CDR2 SYDVKM. The CDR3 extends over 11 amino acids. The V end was cut by 4 bases, the J end by 7 bases, with 8 bases between. CDR3 region: CASSSTREQYF. The CDR3, as DNA: TGTGCCAGCAGTTCTACTCGGGAGCAGTACTTC.

The chain has TRBV6-5 and TRBJ1-2; TRBD1 is a possible D gene (5 bases). V lost 0 bases to trimming and J lost 4 bases, with 12 bases between them. The length of the CDR3 is 15 residues. Germline CDR1 reads MNHEY; CDR2 reads SVGAGI. Written as DNA, the CDR3 is TGTGCCAGCAGTTACTCAGGGGTCCGCAGCTATGGCTACACCTTC. Translated, it gives CASSYSGVRSYGYTF.

This clonotype appeared a few times. The V gene is TRBV4-2, the J gene TRBJ1-3; the D is unclear. The CDR3 length is 15 residues. Germline assignment: CDR1 LGHNA and CDR2 YNFKEQ. V was trimmed by 2 bases and J by 0 bases, leaving 8 bases between them. The CDR3 loop is CASSQMLLSGNTIYF. The CDR3, as DNA: TGTGCCAGCAGCCAAATGCTGCTCTCTGGAAACACCATATATTTT.

In this sample, this clonotype turned up a few times. The chain joins TRBV18 to TRBJ1-1; no firm D call. This CDR3 has 12 amino acids. Trimming shortened V by 3 bases and J by 7 bases, and 9 bases separated the two germline ends. From germline, CDR1 is KGHSH and CDR2 LQKENI. The CDR3 spells CASSPQRDEAFF. CDR3 bases: TGTGCCAGCTCACCCCAACGGGATGAAGCTTTCTTT.

This clonotype was seen more than once but under ten times. The J gene is TRBJ1-6, the V gene TRBV27; TRBD1 matches 7 bases. CDR1 is MNHEY, CDR2 SMNVEV, per germline (reference sequence). V dropped 5 bases and J dropped 3; count of bases not matched to a gene: 7. CDR3 length: 16 amino acids. The CDR3 loop reads CASSERGPLYNSPLHF. The CDR3 nucleotides are TGTGCCAGCAGTGAAAGGGGGCCCCTCTATAATTCACCCCTCCACTTT.

This clonotype was seen many times. The chain recombines TRBV7-2 with TRBJ2-7; perhaps TRBD2 as D (5 bases). The CDR3 contains 14 residues. CDR1 is SGHTA, CDR2 FQGNSA, per germline. The V gene lost 5 bases and the J gene lost 6 bases, with 17 bases spanning the gap. The CDR3 spells CASSVPASGSEQYF. The CDR3 bases are TGTGCCAGCAGCGTCCCGGCGTCGGGGTCCGAGCAGTACTTC.

This clonotype was seen at least ten times. V is TRBV10-3 and J is TRBJ1-6; D is undetermined. Germline CDR1 reads ENHRY; CDR2 reads SYGVKD. The CDR3 consists of 12 residues. V lost 7 bases to trimming and J lost 8 bases, with 9 bases between them. The DNA for the CDR3 is TGTGCCATCAAGGGTGATTATTCACCCCTCCACTTT. Translating gives CAIKGDYSPLHF.

This clonotype was counted between two and nine times. The chain joins TRBV5-6 to TRBJ2-7; TRBD1 matches at 9 bases. Germline-derived CDR1 and CDR2 are SGHDT and YYEEEE. The CDR3 consists of 15 residues. V trimming: 4 bases; J trimming: 3 bases; junction bases outside the gene matches: 8. In DNA, the CDR3 is TGTGCCAGCAGCCCCACAGGGGGCGGCATCTACGAGCAGTACTTC. Protein sequence: CASSPTGGGIYEQYF.

This clonotype was counted ten times or more. The chain is built from TRBV7-2 and TRBJ2-3; TRBD2 matches at 11 bases. This CDR3 has 14 amino acids. Germline V lookup: CDR1 SGHTA, CDR2 FQGNSA. After removal of 4 bases from V and 4 bases from J, the junction contained 1 base not matched to a gene. CDR3 in DNA: TGTGCCAGCAGCTATAGCGGGGGGGCAGATACGCAGTATTTT. Translation: CASSYSGGADTQYF.

The V and J genes are TRBV19 and TRBJ1-6, with 7 nucleotides matching TRBD1. There are 14 residues in the CDR3. V was pared by 4 bases and J by 9 bases, with 6 bases of the junction left unmatched. Germline CDR1 LNHDA, CDR2 SQIVND (reference sequence). The CDR3 reads CASSTFGQVSPLHF. CDR3 nucleotide sequence: TGTGCCAGTAGTACTTTCGGACAGGTTTCACCCCTCCACTTT.

This chain connects TRBV5-1 to TRBJ2-7; D is ambiguous. CDR3 length equals 14 residues. The germline V gene has CDR1 SGHRS and CDR2 YFSETQ. V lost 0 bases and J lost 7, with 14 bases in between. CDR3 residues: CASSLDPPIGEQYF. DNA for the CDR3: TGCGCCAGCAGCTTGGACCCCCCCATCGGGGAGCAGTACTTC.

In this sample, this clonotype turned up many times. The CDR3 DNA is TGCAGCGCGAGCAGGGGAGGAGAGACCCAGTACTTC. This gives the protein CSASRGGETQYF. This chain links TRBV29-1 with TRBJ2-5; D might be TRBD1 or TRBD2, each matching 6 bases. V dropped 7 bases and J dropped 4 bases, with 13 bases sitting between them. Germline CDR1 reads SQVTM; CDR2 reads ANQGSEA. The CDR3 contains 12 residues.

This clonotype has a handful of counts. The rearrangement links TRBV6-5 to TRBJ2-7; tentative D call: TRBD2 (5 bases). Trimming stripped 2 bases from V and 6 bases from J, with 11 bases between. Germline values: CDR1 MNHEY, CDR2 SVGAGI. CDR3 length: 13 residues. CDR3 coding DNA: TGTGCCAGCAGTTACCGGGGTCCCCTCGAGCAGTACTTC. This codes for CASSYRGPLEQYF.

This clonotype has at least ten counts. The chain employs TRBV6-1 and TRBJ1-3, with a possible D match to TRBD1 (6 bases). There are 16 residues in the CDR3. Germline V lookup: CDR1 MNHNS, CDR2 SASEGT. V lost 6 bases and J 3 bases, leaving 18 bases between the germline ends. DNA for the CDR3: TGTGCCAGCAGGATTTCCCACAGGGAGGGTGGAAACACCATATATTTT. This encodes CASRISHREGGNTIYF.

This clonotype was seen many times. The chain combines TRBV6-2 or TRBV6-3 with TRBJ2-3; tentative D call: TRBD2 (6 bases). V was trimmed by 8 bases and J by 1 base, leaving 7 bases between them. The CDR3 totals 12 residues. CDR1 is MNHEY and CDR2 is SVGEGT in the germline V gene. CDR3 coding DNA: TGTGCCAGCGCTAGCGGCACAGATACGCAGTATTTT. It is translated as CASASGTDTQYF.

This clonotype was seen more than once but under ten times. The chain joins TRBV2 to TRBJ2-7; D is unclear. With 4 bases removed from V and 1 base from J, the gap between germline ends came to 14 bases. The CDR3 runs to 15 residues. Germline loops: CDR1 SNHLY, CDR2 FYNNEI. The CDR3 DNA sequence: TGTGCCAGCAGTGTCGGCCCCCCGGGTTCCTACGAGCAGTACTTC. This translates into CASSVGPPGSYEQYF.

Ten or more counts support this clonotype. The chain combines TRBV28 with TRBJ1-2, with a weak D call TRBD1 (5 bases). The germline CDR1 and CDR2 sequences are MDHEN and SYDVKM. The CDR3 has 14 amino acids. Trimming took 8 bases from V and 12 from J, leaving 25 bases between them. The CDR3 protein is CASLPTGPPRLNTF. The CDR3 DNA follows: TGTGCCAGCCTACCGACGGGGCCTCCCCGTCTAAACACCTTC.

This clonotype was seen at least ten times. The chain recombines TRBV5-1 with TRBJ1-1; 9 bases align to TRBD1. From germline, CDR1 is SGHRS and CDR2 YFSETQ. V gave up 4 bases and J gave up 2 bases; unmatched junction bases: 12. The CDR3 runs 17 residues. This CDR3 is CASSQEQGAGTNTEAFF. As DNA, the CDR3 is TGCGCCAGCAGCCAGGAACAGGGGGCCGGGACTAACACTGAAGCTTTCTTT.